These 2 T cell receptor beta chains share one sample of origin, sequenced in a study of blood T cell repertoires in COVID-19. TCRdb's copy holds only in-frame clones and misses some; the assay was immunoSEQ multiplex PCR. The data hold more than 300,000 clones, with approximately 84% observed a single time. Material for sequencing was PBMCs or T cells enriched from blood (not recorded which). The source is a woman aged 18-29 years who had recovered from COVID-19.

The J gene is TRBJ2-2, the V gene TRBV3-1 (or the pseudogene TRBV3-2), with a possible D match to TRBD2 (5 bases). Trimming removed 4 bases from V and 5 bases from J, with 8 bases in between. Germline loops: CDR1 LGHDT, CDR2 YNNKEL (reference sequence). This CDR3 has 13 residues. CDR3 in amino acids: CASSPRGTGELFF. CDR3 sequence (DNA): TGTGCCAGCAGCCCCAGAGGGACCGGGGAGCTGTTTTTT.

The chain couples TRBV19 to TRBJ2-2; 7 bases line up with TRBD1. The length of the CDR3 is 14 residues. V lost 9 bases to trimming and J lost 2 bases; unmatched junction nucleotides: 6. Germline V gene lookup returns CDR1 LNHDA and CDR2 SQIVND (reference sequence). The CDR3 DNA sequence: TGTGCCAGCCAAGGACAGGCCAACACCGGGGAGCTGTTTTTT. It encodes CASQGQANTGELFF. The full variable domain, rest sourced from reference TRBV19 and TRBJ2-2, is DGGITQSPKYLFRKEGQNVTLSCEQNLNHDAMYWYRQDPGQGLRLIYYSQIVNDFQKGDIAEGYSVSREKKESFPLTVTSAQKNPTAFYLCASQGQANTGELFFGEGSRLTVL.